This T cell receptor (beta chain) is drawn from a study of blood T cell repertoires in COVID-19. Study-wide context: Material from acute and convalescent COVID-19 was sourced from the United States, Italy and Spain. PBMCs, B-cell-depleted T cells, or T cells were the source of the cDNA or gDNA that made up the material.

With 5 bases removed from V and 1 base from J, the gap between germline ends came to 10 bases. This CDR3 is built from 14 residues. Germline V gene lookup returns CDR1 KGHDR and CDR2 SFDVKD. As originally analysed: How many nucleated cells were present was estimated from reference gene primer amplification. TCRdb's table, derived via immunoSEQ multiplex PCR, lists solely in-frame clones and lacks some. V and J calls plus clone size are reproduced from that table; the DNA served to infer D and trimming. In the table there are 150,000 or so clones, 84% of which are singletons. This sequence was found in a human donor in a cohort sampled during active COVID-19. The chain has TRBV24-1 and TRBJ1-2; D is unresolved. The sequenced material came from peripheral blood. CDR3 in DNA: TGTGCCACCAGTGGGGAGCAACTTAACTATGGCTACACCTTC. Translation gives CATSGEQLNYGYTF.